A selection of T cell receptor beta chains follows, all from one sample in a study of spatial heterogeneity in lung cancer. TCRdb called the 5' RACE reads again in MiXCR, with one record for every CDR3 protein. The sample lists 20,000 to 25,000 distinct CDR3 sequences, roughly 9% occurring once. This material consisted of lung tumor tissue, taken at surgery. The receptors were gathered from a male donor with early-stage non-small cell lung cancer. The CDR3 runs from the conserved cysteine through the conserved F or W. A D gene is named only where the DNA matches it firmly. Some rows have no size entry. The others give once, few or many, or a class for an expanded clone.

J gene: TRBJ2-2; D gene: NA; clone size: many; V gene: TRBV28; CDR3 protein: CASSLAGELFF; CDR3 DNA: TGTGCCAGCAGTTTGGCCGGGGAGCTGTTTTTT
J gene: TRBJ2-5; D gene: NA; clone size: NA; V gene: TRBV11-1; CDR3 protein: CASSLKNLQRETQYF; CDR3 DNA: TGTGCCAGCAGCTTAAAGAATCTTCAGCGAGAGACCCAGTACTTC
J gene: TRBJ2-5; D gene: NA; clone size: many; V gene: TRBV19; CDR3 protein: CASSIGKRDETQYF; CDR3 DNA: TGTGCCAGTAGTATCGGGAAACGAGATGAGACCCAGTACTTC
J gene: TRBJ2-2; D gene: NA; clone size: many; V gene: TRBV5-6; CDR3 protein: CASSANTGELFF; CDR3 DNA: TGTGCCAGCAGCGCGAACACCGGGGAGCTGTTTTTT
J gene: TRBJ2-7; D gene: NA; clone size: many; V gene: TRBV6-2/TRBV6-3; CDR3 protein: CASTYSYSYEQYF; CDR3 DNA: TGTGCCAGCACCTATTCATATTCCTACGAGCAGTACTTC
J gene: TRBJ2-7; D gene: NA; clone size: few; V gene: TRBV2; CDR3 protein: CASSKDRIEQYF; CDR3 DNA: TGTGCCAGCAGTAAGGACAGAATCGAGCAGTACTTC
J gene: TRBJ2-3; D gene: NA; clone size: many; V gene: TRBV18; CDR3 protein: CASSRGASEPGTDTQYF; CDR3 DNA: TGTGCCAGCTCACGTGGGGCTAGCGAACCCGGGACAGATACGCAGTATTTT
J gene: TRBJ2-7; D gene: TRBD2; clone size: many; V gene: TRBV20-1; CDR3 protein: CSASGLAGSYEQYF; CDR3 DNA: TGCAGTGCTAGTGGGCTAGCGGGATCCTACGAGCAGTACTTC
J gene: TRBJ2-7; D gene: NA; clone size: NA; V gene: TRBV6-2/TRBV6-3; CDR3 protein: CASSRVGSYEQYF; CDR3 DNA: TGTGCCAGTTCGAGGGTTGGTTCCTACGAGCAGTACTTC
J gene: TRBJ2-7; D gene: NA; clone size: many; V gene: TRBV28; CDR3 protein: CASSHLDSAYEQYF; CDR3 DNA: TGTGCCAGCAGTCACTTGGATTCAGCCTACGAGCAGTACTTC
J gene: TRBJ2-7; D gene: TRBD1; clone size: NA; V gene: TRBV7-9; CDR3 protein: CASSLVYGRGYEQYF; CDR3 DNA: TGTGCCAGCAGCTTAGTTTATGGCAGGGGGTACGAGCAGTACTTC
J gene: TRBJ2-2; D gene: TRBD1; clone size: many; V gene: TRBV7-9; CDR3 protein: CASSLGTGDTGELFF; CDR3 DNA: TGTGCCAGCAGCTTGGGGACAGGGGACACCGGGGAGCTGTTTTTT
J gene: TRBJ2-7; D gene: TRBD1; clone size: NA; V gene: TRBV28; CDR3 protein: CASSPGTGGTFYEQYF; CDR3 DNA: TGTGCCAGCAGTCCCGGGACAGGGGGCACGTTCTACGAGCAGTACTTC
J gene: TRBJ2-3; D gene: NA; clone size: NA; V gene: TRBV7-8; CDR3 protein: CASSLIRGSTDTQYF; CDR3 DNA: TGTGCCAGCAGCTTAATCAGAGGTAGCACAGATACGCAGTATTTT
J gene: TRBJ2-7; D gene: NA; clone size: many; V gene: TRBV28; CDR3 protein: CASSLEGPYEQYF; CDR3 DNA: TGTGCCAGCAGTTTAGAGGGCCCCTACGAGCAGTACTTC
J gene: TRBJ2-1; D gene: NA; clone size: many; V gene: TRBV7-2; CDR3 protein: CASSLGTVGDSEQFF; CDR3 DNA: TGTGCCAGCAGCTTAGGGACAGTAGGGGATAGTGAGCAGTTCTTC
J gene: TRBJ2-5; D gene: NA; clone size: many; V gene: TRBV7-2; CDR3 protein: CASSLVGRETQYF; CDR3 DNA: TGTGCCAGCAGCTTAGTGGGTCGGGAGACCCAGTACTTC
J gene: TRBJ2-3; D gene: NA; clone size: few; V gene: TRBV7-2; CDR3 protein: CASSFWGVADTQYF; CDR3 DNA: TGTGCCAGCAGCTTCTGGGGGGTCGCAGATACGCAGTATTTT
J gene: TRBJ2-5; D gene: TRBD1; clone size: many; V gene: TRBV28; CDR3 protein: CASSQGQGGQTQYF; CDR3 DNA: TGTGCCAGCAGCCAGGGACAGGGTGGACAGACCCAGTACTTC
J gene: TRBJ2-1; D gene: TRBD2; clone size: many; V gene: TRBV11-2; CDR3 protein: CASSSSGTSYEQFF; CDR3 DNA: TGTGCCAGCAGCTCCTCCGGGACTAGCTATGAGCAGTTCTTC
J gene: TRBJ2-5; D gene: NA; clone size: NA; V gene: TRBV29-1; CDR3 protein: CSVEDRWGRETQYF; CDR3 DNA: TGCAGCGTTGAAGATCGGTGGGGAAGGGAGACCCAGTACTTC
J gene: TRBJ1-2; D gene: NA; clone size: many; V gene: TRBV18; CDR3 protein: CASSPVDQLNYGYTF; CDR3 DNA: TGTGCCAGCTCACCTGTGGACCAGCTTAACTATGGCTACACCTTC
J gene: TRBJ2-5; D gene: TRBD1; clone size: large; V gene: TRBV27; CDR3 protein: CASSPLGRQGAKTQYF; CDR3 DNA: TGTGCCAGCAGTCCTTTAGGGCGACAGGGGGCGAAGACCCAGTACTTC
J gene: TRBJ1-6; D gene: TRBD1; clone size: many; V gene: TRBV27; CDR3 protein: CASSPDRAGAGGTYNSPLHF; CDR3 DNA: TGTGCCAGCAGCCCAGACAGGGCCGGAGCTGGAGGAACCTATAATTCACCCCTCCACTTT
J gene: TRBJ1-4; D gene: NA; clone size: many; V gene: TRBV6-5; CDR3 protein: CASSSGQSNEKLFF; CDR3 DNA: TGTGCCAGCAGTTCAGGACAGAGCAATGAAAAACTGTTTTTT
J gene: TRBJ2-5; D gene: NA; clone size: NA; V gene: TRBV11-2; CDR3 protein: CASSLGQQETQYF; CDR3 DNA: TGTGCCAGCAGCTTAGGCCAGCAAGAGACCCAGTACTTC
J gene: TRBJ1-5; D gene: NA; clone size: few; V gene: TRBV28; CDR3 protein: CASSFWSGNSNQPQHF; CDR3 DNA: TGTGCCAGCAGTTTCTGGTCGGGGAATAGCAATCAGCCCCAGCATTTT
J gene: TRBJ2-5; D gene: TRBD2; clone size: medium-sized; V gene: TRBV5-1; CDR3 protein: CASSPGLAGGRETQYF; CDR3 DNA: TGCGCCAGCAGCCCGGGACTAGCGGGGGGCCGAGAGACCCAGTACTTC
J gene: TRBJ2-5; D gene: TRBD2; clone size: NA; V gene: TRBV13; CDR3 protein: CASSFSGLQETQYF; CDR3 DNA: TGTGCCAGCAGCTTTAGCGGGTTACAAGAGACCCAGTACTTC
J gene: TRBJ2-7; D gene: TRBD1; clone size: few; V gene: TRBV20-1; CDR3 protein: CSARYSFDRVGEQYF; CDR3 DNA: TGCAGTGCTCGCTATTCCTTTGACAGGGTTGGCGAGCAGTACTTC
J gene: TRBJ2-1; D gene: NA; clone size: many; V gene: TRBV24-1; CDR3 protein: CATSDDNEGMDEQFF; CDR3 DNA: TGTGCCACCAGTGATGACAACGAGGGTATGGATGAGCAGTTCTTC
J gene: TRBJ2-7; D gene: TRBD2; clone size: many; V gene: TRBV6-2/TRBV6-3; CDR3 protein: CASKRGPNYEQYF; CDR3 DNA: TGTGCCAGTAAGCGGGGACCCAACTACGAGCAGTACTTC
J gene: TRBJ2-1; D gene: NA; clone size: many; V gene: TRBV5-1; CDR3 protein: CASRSAETYNEQFF; CDR3 DNA: TGCGCCAGCCGGAGCGCCGAAACTTACAATGAGCAGTTCTTC
J gene: TRBJ2-2; D gene: NA; clone size: many; V gene: TRBV7-7; CDR3 protein: CASSFGQPGSGELFF; CDR3 DNA: TGTGCTAGCAGCTTCGGACAGCCTGGGTCCGGGGAGCTGTTTTTT
J gene: TRBJ2-1; D gene: NA; clone size: few; V gene: TRBV18; CDR3 protein: CASSLSEQNEQFF; CDR3 DNA: TGTGCCAGCTCCCTCTCCGAGCAAAATGAGCAGTTCTTC
J gene: TRBJ2-3; D gene: TRBD2; clone size: NA; V gene: TRBV11-2; CDR3 protein: CASSLGSSGGRDTQYF; CDR3 DNA: TGTGCCAGCAGCTTAGGCTCTAGCGGGGGGAGAGATACGCAGTATTTT
J gene: TRBJ2-1; D gene: TRBD2; clone size: many; V gene: TRBV28; CDR3 protein: CASSFAAGSSYNEQFF; CDR3 DNA: TGTGCCAGCAGTTTTGCAGCGGGGAGCTCCTACAATGAGCAGTTCTTC
J gene: TRBJ2-6; D gene: NA; clone size: medium-sized; V gene: TRBV29-1; CDR3 protein: CSVDAGAGANVLTF; CDR3 DNA: TGCAGCGTTGACGCAGGGGCTGGGGCCAACGTCCTGACTTTC
J gene: TRBJ1-1; D gene: NA; clone size: few; V gene: TRBV28; CDR3 protein: CASSLGHPQGSFF; CDR3 DNA: TGTGCCAGCAGTTTGGGACACCCCCAGGGGTCTTTCTTT
J gene: TRBJ1-1; D gene: NA; clone size: many; V gene: TRBV7-2; CDR3 protein: CASSFGRNTEAFF; CDR3 DNA: TGTGCCAGCAGCTTCGGGAGAAACACTGAAGCTTTCTTT
J gene: TRBJ1-5; D gene: TRBD1; clone size: few; V gene: TRBV7-8; CDR3 protein: CASSTDQGARQPQHF; CDR3 DNA: TGTGCCAGCAGCACAGATCAGGGGGCACGTCAGCCCCAGCATTTT
J gene: TRBJ2-7; D gene: NA; clone size: few; V gene: TRBV6-2/TRBV6-3; CDR3 protein: CASSYSQTSYEQYF; CDR3 DNA: TGTGCCAGCAGTTACTCACAGACATCCTACGAGCAGTACTTC
J gene: TRBJ2-1; D gene: NA; clone size: many; V gene: TRBV7-2; CDR3 protein: CASSLHSTQRTSQFF; CDR3 DNA: TGTGCCAGCAGCTTACATTCAACCCAACGGACATCCCAGTTCTTC
J gene: TRBJ2-4; D gene: NA; clone size: few; V gene: TRBV6-2/TRBV6-3; CDR3 protein: CASSYSAGEVLRAKNIQYF; CDR3 DNA: TGTGCCAGCAGTTACTCGGCAGGGGAAGTCTTAAGGGCCAAAAACATTCAGTACTTC
J gene: TRBJ1-1; D gene: NA; clone size: many; V gene: TRBV28; CDR3 protein: CASSSMSSGYTEAFF; CDR3 DNA: TGTGCCAGCAGTTCTATGTCTTCAGGGTACACTGAAGCTTTCTTT
J gene: TRBJ2-1; D gene: TRBD2; clone size: many; V gene: TRBV6-2/TRBV6-3; CDR3 protein: CASSQGGRTPYNEQFF; CDR3 DNA: TGTGCCAGCAGCCAGGGCGGGAGAACCCCGTACAATGAGCAGTTCTTC
J gene: TRBJ2-7; D gene: TRBD2; clone size: NA; V gene: TRBV7-2; CDR3 protein: CASSLGTSGTYEQYF; CDR3 DNA: TGTGCCAGCAGCTTGGGGACTAGCGGGACCTACGAGCAGTACTTC
J gene: TRBJ2-2; D gene: NA; clone size: many; V gene: TRBV19; CDR3 protein: CATRVGTGRTGELFF; CDR3 DNA: TGTGCCACTCGAGTAGGAACAGGGAGGACCGGGGAGCTGTTTTTT
J gene: TRBJ1-1; D gene: NA; clone size: many; V gene: TRBV13; CDR3 protein: CASSEVFSARQRIEAFF; CDR3 DNA: TGTGCCAGCAGCGAAGTATTTTCCGCAAGACAACGAATTGAAGCTTTCTTT
J gene: TRBJ2-7; D gene: TRBD1; clone size: many; V gene: TRBV29-1; CDR3 protein: CSVVGWTGGYEQYF; CDR3 DNA: TGCAGCGTAGTAGGATGGACAGGGGGGTACGAGCAGTACTTC
J gene: TRBJ1-6; D gene: TRBD1; clone size: NA; V gene: TRBV6-6; CDR3 protein: CASSRDRDNSPLHF; CDR3 DNA: TGTGCCAGCTCCCGGGACAGGGATAATTCACCCCTCCACTTT
J gene: TRBJ2-7; D gene: TRBD1; clone size: many; V gene: TRBV10-3; CDR3 protein: CAISGRTGQALDEQYF; CDR3 DNA: TGTGCCATCAGTGGACGGACGGGACAGGCCTTGGACGAGCAGTACTTC
J gene: TRBJ2-7; D gene: NA; clone size: few; V gene: TRBV7-2; CDR3 protein: CASSGQAPGEQYF; CDR3 DNA: TGTGCCAGCAGCGGGCAAGCTCCGGGGGAGCAGTACTTC
J gene: TRBJ2-5; D gene: TRBD2; clone size: few; V gene: TRBV5-6; CDR3 protein: CASSRDYGETQYF; CDR3 DNA: TGTGCCAGCAGCAGGGACTACGGAGAGACCCAGTACTTC
J gene: TRBJ2-3; D gene: TRBD2; clone size: few; V gene: TRBV28; CDR3 protein: CASSLWTSGSGEDTQYF; CDR3 DNA: TGTGCCAGCAGTTTATGGACTAGCGGGAGTGGGGAAGATACGCAGTATTTT
J gene: TRBJ2-6; D gene: NA; clone size: few; V gene: TRBV2; CDR3 protein: CASRKSSGANVLTF; CDR3 DNA: TGTGCCAGCAGGAAGAGCTCTGGGGCCAACGTCCTGACTTTC
J gene: TRBJ1-3; D gene: TRBD1; clone size: NA; V gene: TRBV9; CDR3 protein: CASSVLGQLNSGNTIYF; CDR3 DNA: TGTGCCAGCAGCGTCCTGGGACAGTTAAACTCTGGAAACACCATATATTTT